Listed below are T cell receptor beta chains from one sample, sequenced in a study of post-analysis software for immune sequencing data. TCRdb re-analysed the PCR reads in MiXCR, keeping a single row per CDR3 protein. Among a few hundred thousand distinct CDR3 sequences listed, roughly 35% were seen once. Sequencing input: blood. Receptors were obtained from a girl aged 5-17 years with multiple sclerosis. Both conserved end residues are part of each CDR3. The D gene is left open where the match is weak. Clone size is shown for a subset of rows, as once, few, many or a class of expanded clone.

d_gene	abundance	v_gene	j_gene	CDR3aa	CDR3nt
-	few	TRBV18	TRBJ2-1	CASSPREEHEQFF	TGTGCCAGCTCACCACGGGAAGAGCATGAGCAGTTCTTC
TRBD2	-	TRBV6-5	TRBJ2-2	CASRLGGSSGELFF	TGTGCCAGCCGACTGGGGGGGTCCTCCGGGGAGCTGTTTTTT
-	-	TRBV7-9	TRBJ2-7	CASSPGRYEQYF	TGTGCCAGCAGCCCGGGACGTTACGAGCAGTACTTC
-	-	TRBV28	TRBJ2-7	CASMRPSSYEQYF	TGTGCCAGCATGCGGCCGAGCTCCTACGAGCAGTACTTC
TRBD1	few	TRBV25-1	TRBJ2-1	CASSGIQGYNEQFF	TGTGCCAGCAGTGGGATACAGGGGTACAATGAGCAGTTCTTC
-	-	TRBV6-5	TRBJ2-7	CASSYQGPNYEQYF	TGTGCCAGTAGTTACCAGGGACCGAACTACGAGCAGTACTTC
-	many	TRBV5-1	TRBJ2-1	CASSLGGAPEQFF	TGCGCCAGCAGCTTGGGTGGAGCCCCTGAGCAGTTCTTC
-	once	TRBV12-3/TRBV12-4	TRBJ2-5	CASSLMASQETQYF	TGTGCCAGCAGTTTAATGGCTTCCCAAGAGACCCAGTACTTC
TRBD1	once	TRBV4-2	TRBJ2-1	CASSQVHRGRVEQFF	TGTGCCAGCAGCCAAGTGCACAGGGGAAGAGTTGAGCAGTTCTTC
-	-	TRBV4-1	TRBJ1-2	CASSQGRGGRLYGYTF	TGCGCCAGCAGCCAAGGAAGGGGTGGCAGGCTCTATGGCTACACCTTC
TRBD1	-	TRBV6-5	TRBJ1-2	CASSYFGTGGGYTF	TGTGCCAGCAGTTACTTTGGGACAGGCGGGGGCTACACCTTC
-	-	TRBV5-1	TRBJ2-5	CASSYGDGETQYF	TGCGCCAGCAGCTACGGGGACGGGGAGACCCAGTACTTC
-	-	TRBV18	TRBJ1-4	CASSVGGGEKLFF	TGTGCCAGCTCAGTCGGGGGCGGTGAAAAACTGTTTTTT
-	few	TRBV6-2/TRBV6-3	TRBJ2-1	CASSWAQIGNNEQFF	TGTGCCAGCAGTTGGGCACAGATAGGGAACAATGAGCAGTTCTTC
-	-	TRBV7-3	TRBJ2-1	CASSPTLVGPGFWNEQFF	TGTGCCAGCAGCCCTACCCTTGTCGGCCCAGGGTTTTGGAATGAGCAGTTCTTC
TRBD1	-	TRBV5-1	TRBJ2-6	CASSSRTGTGANALTF	TGCGCCAGCAGCTCGCGGACAGGGACCGGGGCCAACGCCCTGACTTTC
-	many	TRBV29-1	TRBJ2-1	CSVSLGGQFF	TGCAGCGTCTCCCTGGGAGGGCAGTTCTTC
-	many	TRBV12-3/TRBV12-4	TRBJ2-5	CASSGAGETQYF	TGTGCCAGCAGTGGAGCGGGAGAGACCCAGTACTTC
TRBD1	-	TRBV7-9	TRBJ2-6	CASSIPTGHGANVLTF	TGTGCCAGCAGCATCCCGACAGGGCATGGGGCCAACGTCCTGACTTTC
TRBD1	few	TRBV10-1	TRBJ2-7	CASSEKVTRDSPYEQYF	TGCGCCAGCAGTGAGAAAGTCACCCGGGACAGTCCCTACGAGCAGTACTTC
-	once	TRBV3-1	TRBJ2-3	CASSQSDAQYF	TGTGCCAGCAGCCAATCCGATGCGCAGTATTTT
TRBD1	-	TRBV6-6	TRBJ1-3	CASSYRQGVGGNTIYF	TGTGCCAGCAGTTACCGACAGGGCGTAGGTGGAAACACCATATATTTT
-	-	TRBV10-2	TRBJ2-3	CASSEGWSDTQYF	TGCGCCAGCAGTGAGGGTTGGTCAGATACGCAGTATTTT
TRBD2	-	TRBV9	TRBJ2-7	CASSVESAGGPQYF	TGTGCCAGCAGCGTAGAGTCCGCGGGGGGACCCCAGTACTTC
TRBD1	-	TRBV6-2/TRBV6-3	TRBJ2-4	CASSYSTGRGRNIQYF	TGTGCCAGCAGTTACTCGACGGGCAGGGGGCGGAATATTCAGTACTTC
-	-	TRBV7-2	TRBJ1-1	CASSRTYTEAFF	TGTGCCAGCAGCAGGACTTACACTGAAGCTTTCTTT
TRBD1	-	TRBV29-1	TRBJ2-5	CNVAFDRDGANQETQYF	TGCAACGTTGCTTTTGACAGGGACGGGGCTAACCAAGAGACCCAGTACTTC
TRBD2	few	TRBV4-2	TRBJ2-7	CASSQEGSTGLAYYEQYF	TGTGCCAGCAGCCAAGAAGGTTCGACGGGACTAGCGTACTACGAGCAGTACTTC
-	-	TRBV27	TRBJ1-1	CASHPGRYNTEAFF	TGTGCCAGTCACCCCGGGAGGTATAACACTGAAGCTTTCTTT
-	-	TRBV28	TRBJ2-7	CASSFTVYEQYF	TGTGCCAGCAGTTTTACTGTATACGAGCAGTACTTC
-	-	TRBV6-2/TRBV6-3	TRBJ2-1	CASSHRGGARLDEQFF	TGTGCCAGCAGCCACCGAGGGGGTGCAAGGTTGGATGAGCAGTTCTTC
TRBD1	-	TRBV24-1	TRBJ1-1	CATSDLLPSGTVLNTEAFF	TGTGCCACCAGTGATTTACTACCTTCCGGGACAGTCCTGAACACTGAAGCTTTCTTT
-	few	TRBV12-3/TRBV12-4	TRBJ1-5	CASKWADQPQHF	TGTGCCAGCAAATGGGCTGATCAGCCCCAGCATTTT
TRBD2	-	TRBV27	TRBJ2-7	CASSSPSRGGPYEQYF	TGTGCCAGCAGTTCCCCGTCCCGGGGGGGACCCTACGAGCAGTACTTC
-	few	TRBV11-2	TRBJ1-1	CASSSQQHLNTEAFF	TGTGCCAGCAGCTCCCAACAACACCTTAACACTGAAGCTTTCTTT
-	-	TRBV5-1	TRBJ2-2	CASSWTDGELFF	TGCGCCAGCAGCTGGACTGACGGGGAGCTGTTTTTT
TRBD2	-	TRBV6-2/TRBV6-3	TRBJ2-7	CASSYSMGLAGDLNEQYF	TGTGCCAGCAGTTACTCGATGGGACTAGCGGGGGATCTTAACGAGCAGTACTTC
TRBD1	-	TRBV2	TRBJ1-5	CASSSGGLQPQHF	TGTGCCAGCAGCTCAGGGGGTCTTCAGCCCCAGCATTTT
TRBD2	-	TRBV7-3	TRBJ2-1	CASSSPAVTSGDNEQFF	TGTGCCAGCAGCTCTCCCGCTGTAACTAGCGGGGACAATGAGCAGTTCTTC
TRBD1	-	TRBV15	TRBJ2-7	CATSRQGVFLDEQYF	TGCGCCACCAGCAGACAGGGGGTTTTTTTGGACGAGCAGTACTTC
-	few	TRBV10-3	TRBJ1-2	CAIAGRGEAGYTF	TGTGCCATCGCGGGCAGGGGCGAGGCTGGCTACACCTTC
-	-	TRBV7-2	TRBJ2-1	CASSLNLGTCNEQFF	TGTGCCAGCAGCTTAAATTTGGGCACCTGCAATGAGCAGTTCTTC
TRBD1	-	TRBV7-2	TRBJ2-5	CASSSEQGWETQYF	TGTGCCAGCAGCTCGGAACAGGGGTGGGAGACCCAGTACTTC
TRBD1	-	TRBV27	TRBJ1-2	CASSLRQGAGGYTF	TGTGCCAGCAGTTTACGACAGGGGGCGGGGGGCTACACCTTC
TRBD1	few	TRBV2	TRBJ2-5	CASRSGSYRGETQYF	TGTGCCAGCCGTTCCGGGTCCTACAGGGGGGAGACCCAGTACTTC
TRBD1	few	TRBV7-2	TRBJ1-2	CASSLVAAGGVYGYTF	TGTGCCAGCAGCTTAGTGGCGGCAGGGGGGGTATATGGCTACACCTTC